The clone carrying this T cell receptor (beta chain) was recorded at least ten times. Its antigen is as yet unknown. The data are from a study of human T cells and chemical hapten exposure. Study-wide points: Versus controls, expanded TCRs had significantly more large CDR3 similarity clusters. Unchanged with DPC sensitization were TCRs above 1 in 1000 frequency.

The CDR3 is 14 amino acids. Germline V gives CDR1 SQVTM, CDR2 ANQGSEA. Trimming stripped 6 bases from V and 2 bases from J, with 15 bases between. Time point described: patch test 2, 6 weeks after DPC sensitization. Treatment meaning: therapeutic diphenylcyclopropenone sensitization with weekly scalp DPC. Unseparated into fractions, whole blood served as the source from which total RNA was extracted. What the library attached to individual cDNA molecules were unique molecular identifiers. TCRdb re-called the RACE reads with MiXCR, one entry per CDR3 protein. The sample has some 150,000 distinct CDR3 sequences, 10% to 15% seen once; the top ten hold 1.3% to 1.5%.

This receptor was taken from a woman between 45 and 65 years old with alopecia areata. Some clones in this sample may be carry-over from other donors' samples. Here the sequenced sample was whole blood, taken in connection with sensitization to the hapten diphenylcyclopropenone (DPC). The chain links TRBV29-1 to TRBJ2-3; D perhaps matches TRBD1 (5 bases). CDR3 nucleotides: TGCAGCGTGCCCAACAGGCTTCTCACAGATACGCAGTATTTT. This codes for CSVPNRLLTDTQYF.